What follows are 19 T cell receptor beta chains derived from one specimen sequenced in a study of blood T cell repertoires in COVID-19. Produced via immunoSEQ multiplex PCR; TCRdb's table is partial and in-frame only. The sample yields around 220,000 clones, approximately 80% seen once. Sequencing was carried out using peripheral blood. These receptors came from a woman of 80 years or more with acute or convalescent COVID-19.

This CDR3 reads CASSQPGGQGDEKLFF. The CDR3 DNA sequence: TGTGCCAGCAGCCAACCGGGGGGACAGGGGGATGAAAAACTGTTTTTT. The chain couples TRBV4-2 to TRBJ1-4; 11 bases align to TRBD1. The CDR3 length is 16 residues. Germline-derived CDR1 and CDR2 are LGHNA and YNFKEQ. The trim removed 2 bases at V and 6 bases at J, leaving 5 bases unmatched.

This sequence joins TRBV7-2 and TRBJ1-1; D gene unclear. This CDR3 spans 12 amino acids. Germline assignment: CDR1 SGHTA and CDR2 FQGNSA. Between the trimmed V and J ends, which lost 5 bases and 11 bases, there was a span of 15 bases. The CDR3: CASSRLATRAFF. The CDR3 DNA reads TGTGCCAGCAGCCGACTAGCGACTCGGGCTTTCTTT.

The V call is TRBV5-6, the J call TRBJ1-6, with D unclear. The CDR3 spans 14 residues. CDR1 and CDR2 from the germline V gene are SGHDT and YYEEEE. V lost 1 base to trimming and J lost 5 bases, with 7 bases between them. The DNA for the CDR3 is TGTGCCAGCAGCTTGTTGGAGAATAATTCACCCCTCCACTTT. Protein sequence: CASSLLENNSPLHF. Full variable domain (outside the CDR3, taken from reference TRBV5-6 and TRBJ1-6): DAGVTQSPTHLIKTRGQQVTLRCSPKSGHDTVSWYQQALGQGPQFIFQYYEEEERQRGNFPDRFSGHQFPNYSSELNVNALLLGDSALYLCASSLLENNSPLHFGNGTRLTVT.

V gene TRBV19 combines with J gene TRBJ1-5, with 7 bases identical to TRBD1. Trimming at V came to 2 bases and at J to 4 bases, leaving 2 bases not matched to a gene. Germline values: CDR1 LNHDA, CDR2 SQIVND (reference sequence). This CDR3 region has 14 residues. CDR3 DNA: TGTGCCAGTAGTATAACAGGGGTGAATCAGCCCCAGCATTTT. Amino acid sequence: CASSITGVNQPQHF.

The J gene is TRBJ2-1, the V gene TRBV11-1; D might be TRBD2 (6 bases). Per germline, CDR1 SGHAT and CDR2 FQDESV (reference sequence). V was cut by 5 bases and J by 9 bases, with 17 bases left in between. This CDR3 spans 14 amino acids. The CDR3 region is CASSRGTRGGEQFF. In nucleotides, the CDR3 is TGTGCCAGCAGCAGAGGGACTCGGGGTGGTGAGCAGTTCTTC.

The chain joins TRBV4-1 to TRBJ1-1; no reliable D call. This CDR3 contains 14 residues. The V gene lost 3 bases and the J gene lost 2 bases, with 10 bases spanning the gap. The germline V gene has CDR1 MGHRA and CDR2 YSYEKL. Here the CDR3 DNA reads TGCGCCAGCAGCCAGCAGGTCCTTAACACTGAAGCTTTCTTT. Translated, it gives CASSQQVLNTEAFF.

The CDR3, as DNA: TGTGCCAGCAGCGACACAGCCATGAACACTGAAGCTTTCTTT. The encoded protein is CASSDTAMNTEAFF. The chain employs TRBV3-1 (or the pseudogene TRBV3-2) and TRBJ1-1; D remains unclear. Germline-derived CDR1 and CDR2 are LGHDT and YNNKEL (reference sequence). Trimming removed 5 bases from V and 0 bases from J, with 10 bases in between. This CDR3 has 14 amino acids.

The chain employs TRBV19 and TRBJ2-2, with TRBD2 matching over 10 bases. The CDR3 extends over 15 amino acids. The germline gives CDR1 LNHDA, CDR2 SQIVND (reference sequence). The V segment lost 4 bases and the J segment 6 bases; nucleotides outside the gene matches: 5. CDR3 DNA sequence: TGTGCCAGTAGTACAGCGGGGGGGCTCTCCGGGGAGCTGTTTTTT. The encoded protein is CASSTAGGLSGELFF.

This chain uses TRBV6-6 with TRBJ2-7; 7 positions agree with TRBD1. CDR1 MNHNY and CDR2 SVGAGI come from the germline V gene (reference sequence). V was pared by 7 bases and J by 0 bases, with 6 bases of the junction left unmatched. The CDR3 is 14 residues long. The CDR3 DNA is TGTGCCAGCACCCCGCCAGGGGGCTCCTACGAGCAGTACTTC. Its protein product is CASTPPGGSYEQYF.

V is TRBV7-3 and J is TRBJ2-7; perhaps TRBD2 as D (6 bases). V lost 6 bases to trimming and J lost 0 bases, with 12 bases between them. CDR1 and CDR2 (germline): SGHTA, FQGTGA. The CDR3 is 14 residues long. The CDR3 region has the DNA TGTGCCAGCAGTCCCGGGGGAAGCTCCTACGAGCAGTACTTC. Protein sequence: CASSPGGSSYEQYF.

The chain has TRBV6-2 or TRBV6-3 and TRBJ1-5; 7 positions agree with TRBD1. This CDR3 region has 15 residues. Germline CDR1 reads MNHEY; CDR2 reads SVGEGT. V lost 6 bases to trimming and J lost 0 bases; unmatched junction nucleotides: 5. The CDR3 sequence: CASSPTGNSNQPQHF. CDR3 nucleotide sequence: TGTGCCAGCAGCCCGACAGGGAATAGCAATCAGCCCCAGCATTTT.

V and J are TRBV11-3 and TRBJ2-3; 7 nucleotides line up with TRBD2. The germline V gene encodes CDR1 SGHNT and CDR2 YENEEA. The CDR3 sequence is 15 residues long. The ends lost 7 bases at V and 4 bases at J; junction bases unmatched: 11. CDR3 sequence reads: CASTSPVAGADTQYF. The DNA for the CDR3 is TGTGCCAGCACCTCCCCGGTTGCGGGGGCAGATACGCAGTATTTT.

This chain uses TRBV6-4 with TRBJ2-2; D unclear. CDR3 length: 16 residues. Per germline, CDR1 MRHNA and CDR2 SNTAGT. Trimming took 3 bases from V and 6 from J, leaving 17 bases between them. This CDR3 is CASSEASTGNAGELFF. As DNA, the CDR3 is TGTGCCAGCAGTGAGGCATCAACGGGTAACGCCGGGGAGCTGTTTTTT.

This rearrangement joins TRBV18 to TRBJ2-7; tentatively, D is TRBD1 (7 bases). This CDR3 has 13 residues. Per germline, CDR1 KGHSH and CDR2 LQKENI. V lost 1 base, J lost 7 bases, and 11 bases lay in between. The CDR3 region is CASSPQGAGEQYF. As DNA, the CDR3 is TGTGCCAGCTCACCACAGGGGGCGGGGGAGCAGTACTTC.

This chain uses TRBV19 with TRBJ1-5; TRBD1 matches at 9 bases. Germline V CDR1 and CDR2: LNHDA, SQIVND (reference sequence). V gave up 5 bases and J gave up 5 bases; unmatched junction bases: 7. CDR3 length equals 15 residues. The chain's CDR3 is CASSGDREGDQPQHF. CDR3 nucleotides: TGTGCCAGTAGTGGGGACAGGGAGGGGGATCAGCCCCAGCATTTT.

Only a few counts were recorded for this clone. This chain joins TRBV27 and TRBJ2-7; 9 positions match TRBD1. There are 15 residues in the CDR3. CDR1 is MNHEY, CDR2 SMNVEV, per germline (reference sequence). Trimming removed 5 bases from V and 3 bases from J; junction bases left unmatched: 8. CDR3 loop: CASSRAGTGFYEQYF. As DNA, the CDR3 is TGTGCCAGCAGTAGAGCCGGGACAGGGTTCTACGAGCAGTACTTC.

The CDR3 DNA follows: TGCGCCAGCAGCCAGTTACCGGGACAGAACACTGAAGCTTTCTTT. Translating it yields CASSQLPGQNTEAFF. V gene TRBV4-1 combines with J gene TRBJ1-1, with D possibly TRBD1 on 6 matching bases. This CDR3 contains 15 residues. V lost 3 bases and J 1 base, leaving 12 bases between the germline ends. CDR1 and CDR2 (germline): MGHRA, YSYEKL.

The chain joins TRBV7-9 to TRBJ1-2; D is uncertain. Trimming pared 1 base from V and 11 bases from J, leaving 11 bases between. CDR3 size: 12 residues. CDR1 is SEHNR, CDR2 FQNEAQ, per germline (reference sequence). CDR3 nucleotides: TGTGCCAGCAGCTTAGATTTAGGAGGGTACACCTTC. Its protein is CASSLDLGGYTF.

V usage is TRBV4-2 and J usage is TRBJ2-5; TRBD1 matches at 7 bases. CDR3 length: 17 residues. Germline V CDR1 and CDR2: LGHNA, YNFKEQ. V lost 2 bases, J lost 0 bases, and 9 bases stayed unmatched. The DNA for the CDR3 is TGTGCCAGCAGCCAACCGGGGACAGAGACGTACCAAGAGACCCAGTACTTC. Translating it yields CASSQPGTETYQETQYF.